This T cell receptor beta chain came from a study of PD-1 blockade in classical Hodgkin lymphoma. Of note for this clone: Antigen unknown.

In germline, CDR1 is SGHDT, CDR2 YYEEEE. V lost 4 bases, J lost 9 bases, and 20 bases lay in between. The CDR3 consists of 15 residues. Each of the patients experienced relapse following autologous stem cell transplantation, and their brentuximab vedotin exposure differed. Complete response, partial response or progressive disease constituted the best responses recorded. General observations from the study: Anyone who began nivolumab under 1 year after ASCT was excluded. A reduction in baseline TCR diversity was reportedly seen in newly diagnosed patients relative to healthy donors. Newly diagnosed patients had diversity similar to the baseline diversity of complete responders.

TCRdb keeps only in-frame clones here, not all; method: immunoSEQ multiplex PCR. The data hold fewer than 100,000 clones, with around 90% observed a single time. This sample comprised peripheral blood mononuclear cells (PBMCs), obtained at baseline. The chain has TRBV5-6 and TRBJ2-1, with D possibly TRBD1 on 7 matching bases. The sequence was collected from a human donor with classical Hodgkin lymphoma. CDR3 DNA sequence: TGTGCCAGCAGCCGAGGGACAGCTACGGGACTTGAGCAGTTCTTC. It yields the protein CASSRGTATGLEQFF.